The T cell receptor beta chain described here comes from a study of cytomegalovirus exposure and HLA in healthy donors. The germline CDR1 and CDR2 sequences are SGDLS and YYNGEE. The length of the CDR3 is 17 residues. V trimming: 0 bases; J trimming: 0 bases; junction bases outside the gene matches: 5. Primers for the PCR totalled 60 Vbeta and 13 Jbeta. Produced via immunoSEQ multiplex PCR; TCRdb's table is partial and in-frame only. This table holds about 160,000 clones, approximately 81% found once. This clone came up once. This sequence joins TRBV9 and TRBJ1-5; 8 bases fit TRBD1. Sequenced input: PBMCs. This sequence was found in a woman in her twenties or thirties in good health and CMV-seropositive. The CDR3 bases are TGTGCCAGCAGCGTAGTACGGGACAGGTGTAGCAATCAGCCCCAGCATTTT. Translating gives CASSVVRDRCSNQPQHF. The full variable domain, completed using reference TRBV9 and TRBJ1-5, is DSGVTQTPKHLITATGQRVTLRCSPRSGDLSVYWYQQSLDQGLQFLIQYYNGEERAKGNILERFSAQQFPDLHSELNLSSLELGDSALYFCASSVVRDRCSNQPQHFGDGTRLSIL.